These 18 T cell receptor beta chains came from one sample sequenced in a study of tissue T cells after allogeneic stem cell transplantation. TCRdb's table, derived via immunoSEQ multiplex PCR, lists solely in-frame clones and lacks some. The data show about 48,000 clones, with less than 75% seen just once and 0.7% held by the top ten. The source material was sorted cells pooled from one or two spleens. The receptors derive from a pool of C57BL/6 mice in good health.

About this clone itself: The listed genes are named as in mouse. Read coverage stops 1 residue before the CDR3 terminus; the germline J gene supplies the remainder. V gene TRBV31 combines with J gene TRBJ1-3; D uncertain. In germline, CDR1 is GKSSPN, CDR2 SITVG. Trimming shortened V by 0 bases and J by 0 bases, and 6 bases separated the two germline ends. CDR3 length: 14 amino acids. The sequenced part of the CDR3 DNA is TGTGCCTGGAGTCTCAGATATTCTGGAAATACGCTCTAT. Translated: CAWSLRYSGNTLY. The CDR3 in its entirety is CAWSLRYSGNTLYF.

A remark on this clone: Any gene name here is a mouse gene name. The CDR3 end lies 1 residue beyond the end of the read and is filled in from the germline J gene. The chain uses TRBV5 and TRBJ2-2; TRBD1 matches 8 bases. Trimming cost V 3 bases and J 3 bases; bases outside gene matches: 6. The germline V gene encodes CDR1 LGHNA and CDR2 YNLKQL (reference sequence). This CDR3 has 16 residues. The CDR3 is CASSHLRGRDTGQLYF. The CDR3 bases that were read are TGTGCCAGCAGCCACCTCAGGGGGCGGGACACCGGGCAGCTCTAC.

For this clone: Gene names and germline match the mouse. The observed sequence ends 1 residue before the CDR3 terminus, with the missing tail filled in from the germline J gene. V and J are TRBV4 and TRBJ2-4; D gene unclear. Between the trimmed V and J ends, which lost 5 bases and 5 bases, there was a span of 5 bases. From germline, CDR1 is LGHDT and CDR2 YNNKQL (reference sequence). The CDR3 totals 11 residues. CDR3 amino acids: CASSPGNTLYF. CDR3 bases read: TGTGCCAGCAGCCCAGGAAACACCTTGTAC. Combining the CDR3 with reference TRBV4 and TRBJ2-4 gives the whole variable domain ETAVFQTPNYHVTQVGNEVSFNCKQTLGHDTMYWYKQDSKKLLKIMFSYNNKQLIVNETVPRRFSPQSSDKAHLNLRIKSVEPEDSAVYLCASSPGNTLYFGAGTRLSVL.

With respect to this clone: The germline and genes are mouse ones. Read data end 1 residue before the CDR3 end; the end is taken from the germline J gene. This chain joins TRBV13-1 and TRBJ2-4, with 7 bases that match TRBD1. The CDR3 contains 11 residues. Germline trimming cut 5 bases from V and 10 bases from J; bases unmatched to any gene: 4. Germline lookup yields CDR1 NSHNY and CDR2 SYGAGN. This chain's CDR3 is CASSGDSALYF. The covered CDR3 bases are TGTGCCAGCAGCGGGGACAGCGCCTTGTAC.

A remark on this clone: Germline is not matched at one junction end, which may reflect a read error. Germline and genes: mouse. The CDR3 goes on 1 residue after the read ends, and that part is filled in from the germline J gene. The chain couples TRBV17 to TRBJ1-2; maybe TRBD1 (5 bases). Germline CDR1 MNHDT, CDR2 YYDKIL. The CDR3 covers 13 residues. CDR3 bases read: TGTGCTGGCAGTAGACGGGGGGACTCCGACTACACC. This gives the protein CAGSRRGDSDYT. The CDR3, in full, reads CAGSRRGDSDYTF.

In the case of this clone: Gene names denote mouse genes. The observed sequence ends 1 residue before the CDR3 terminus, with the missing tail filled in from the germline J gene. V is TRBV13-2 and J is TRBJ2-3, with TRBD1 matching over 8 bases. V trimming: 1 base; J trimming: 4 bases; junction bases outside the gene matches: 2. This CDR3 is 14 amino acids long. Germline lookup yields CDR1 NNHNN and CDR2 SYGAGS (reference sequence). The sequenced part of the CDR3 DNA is TGTGCCAGCGGTGATAGACAGGGGACAGAAACGCTGTAT. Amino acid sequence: CASGDRQGTETLY. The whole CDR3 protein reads CASGDRQGTETLYF.

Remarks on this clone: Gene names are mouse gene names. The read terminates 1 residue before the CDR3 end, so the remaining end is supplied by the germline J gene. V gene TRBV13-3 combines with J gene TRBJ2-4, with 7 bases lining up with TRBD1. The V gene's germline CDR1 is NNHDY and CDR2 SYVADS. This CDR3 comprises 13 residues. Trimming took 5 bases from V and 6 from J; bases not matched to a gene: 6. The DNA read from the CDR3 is TGTGCCAGCAGCTACGACAGGGTTAACACCTTGTAC. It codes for CASSYDRVNTLY. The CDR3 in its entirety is CASSYDRVNTLYF.

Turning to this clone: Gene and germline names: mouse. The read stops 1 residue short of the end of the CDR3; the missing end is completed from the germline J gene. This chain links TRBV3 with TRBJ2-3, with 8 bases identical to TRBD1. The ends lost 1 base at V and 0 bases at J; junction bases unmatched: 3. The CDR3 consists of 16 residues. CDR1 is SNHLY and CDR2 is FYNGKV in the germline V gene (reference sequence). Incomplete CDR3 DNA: TGTGCCAGCAGCTTAGGACAGGGGTTTAGTGCAGAAACGCTGTAT. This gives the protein CASSLGQGFSAETLY. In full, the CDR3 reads CASSLGQGFSAETLYF.

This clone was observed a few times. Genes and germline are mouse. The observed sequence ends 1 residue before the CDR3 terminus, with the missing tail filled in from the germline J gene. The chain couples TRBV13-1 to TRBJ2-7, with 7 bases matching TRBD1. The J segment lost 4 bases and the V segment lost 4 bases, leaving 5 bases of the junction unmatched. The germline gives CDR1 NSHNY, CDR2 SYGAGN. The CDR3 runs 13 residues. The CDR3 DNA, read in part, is TGTGCCAGCAGTCGGCAGGGGGATTATGAACAGTAC. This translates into CASSRQGDYEQY. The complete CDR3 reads CASSRQGDYEQYF.

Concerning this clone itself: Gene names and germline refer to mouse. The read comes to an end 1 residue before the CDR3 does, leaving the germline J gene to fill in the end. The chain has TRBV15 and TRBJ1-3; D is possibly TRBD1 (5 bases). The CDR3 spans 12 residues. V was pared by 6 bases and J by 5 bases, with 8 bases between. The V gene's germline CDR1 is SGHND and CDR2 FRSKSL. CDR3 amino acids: CASSRQRNTLYF. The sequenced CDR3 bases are TGTGCCAGCAGCAGACAGAGAAATACGCTCTAT.

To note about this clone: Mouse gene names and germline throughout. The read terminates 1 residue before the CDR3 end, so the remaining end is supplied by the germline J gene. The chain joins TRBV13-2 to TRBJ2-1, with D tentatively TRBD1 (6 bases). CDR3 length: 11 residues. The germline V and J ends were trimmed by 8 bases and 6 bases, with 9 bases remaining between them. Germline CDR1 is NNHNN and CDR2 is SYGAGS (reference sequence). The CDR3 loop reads CARSGVAEQFF. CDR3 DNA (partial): TGTGCCAGGTCAGGGGTTGCTGAGCAGTTC.

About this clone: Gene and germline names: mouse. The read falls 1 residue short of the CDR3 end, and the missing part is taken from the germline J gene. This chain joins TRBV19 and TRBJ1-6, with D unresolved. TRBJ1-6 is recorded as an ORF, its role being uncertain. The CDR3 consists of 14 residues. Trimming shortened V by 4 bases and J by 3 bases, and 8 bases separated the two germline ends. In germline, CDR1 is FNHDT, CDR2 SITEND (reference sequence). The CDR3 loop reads CASSPGVYNSPLYF. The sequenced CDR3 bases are TGTGCCAGCAGTCCCGGAGTCTATAATTCGCCCCTCTAC.

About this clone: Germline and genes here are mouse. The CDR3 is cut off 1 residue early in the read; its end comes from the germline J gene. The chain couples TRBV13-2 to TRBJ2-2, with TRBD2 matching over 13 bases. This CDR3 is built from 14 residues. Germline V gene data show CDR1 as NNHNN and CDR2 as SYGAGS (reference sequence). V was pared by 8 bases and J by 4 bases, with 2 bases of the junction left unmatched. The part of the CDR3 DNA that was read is TGTGCCAGTAGGGACTGGGGGGGCACCGGGCAGCTCTAC. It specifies CASRDWGGTGQLY. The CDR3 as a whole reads CASRDWGGTGQLYF.

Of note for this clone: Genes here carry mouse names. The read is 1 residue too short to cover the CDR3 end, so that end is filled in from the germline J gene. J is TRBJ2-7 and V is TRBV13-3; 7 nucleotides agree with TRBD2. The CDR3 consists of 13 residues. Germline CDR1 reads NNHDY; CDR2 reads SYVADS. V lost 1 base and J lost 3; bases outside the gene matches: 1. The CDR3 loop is CASSDLGDYEQYF. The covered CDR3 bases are TGTGCCAGCAGTGATCTGGGGGACTATGAACAGTAC.

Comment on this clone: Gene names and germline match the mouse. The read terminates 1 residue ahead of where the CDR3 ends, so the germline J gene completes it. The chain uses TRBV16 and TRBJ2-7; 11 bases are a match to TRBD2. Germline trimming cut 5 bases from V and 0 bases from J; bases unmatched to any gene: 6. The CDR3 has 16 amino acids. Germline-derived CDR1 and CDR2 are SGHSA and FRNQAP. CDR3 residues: CASSARTGGRSYEQYF. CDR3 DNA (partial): TGTGCAAGCAGCGCTCGGACTGGGGGGCGCTCCTATGAACAGTAC.

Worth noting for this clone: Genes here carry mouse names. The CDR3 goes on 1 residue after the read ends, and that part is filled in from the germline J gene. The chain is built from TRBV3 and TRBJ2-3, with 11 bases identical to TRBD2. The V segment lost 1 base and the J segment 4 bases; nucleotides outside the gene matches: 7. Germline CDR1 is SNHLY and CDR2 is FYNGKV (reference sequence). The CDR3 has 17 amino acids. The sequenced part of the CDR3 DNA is TGTGCCAGCAGCTTAGAGGGGACTGGGGGAGGGTCAGAAACGCTGTAT. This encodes CASSLEGTGGGSETLY. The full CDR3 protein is CASSLEGTGGGSETLYF.

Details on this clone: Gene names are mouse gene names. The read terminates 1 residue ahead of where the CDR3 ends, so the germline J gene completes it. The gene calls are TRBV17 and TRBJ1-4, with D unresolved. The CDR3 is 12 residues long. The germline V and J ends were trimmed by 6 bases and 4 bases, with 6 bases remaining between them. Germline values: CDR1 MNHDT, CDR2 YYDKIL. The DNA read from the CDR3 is TGTGCTAGCAGCGGCGGCAACGAAAGATTATTT. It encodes CASSGGNERLF. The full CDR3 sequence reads CASSGGNERLFF.

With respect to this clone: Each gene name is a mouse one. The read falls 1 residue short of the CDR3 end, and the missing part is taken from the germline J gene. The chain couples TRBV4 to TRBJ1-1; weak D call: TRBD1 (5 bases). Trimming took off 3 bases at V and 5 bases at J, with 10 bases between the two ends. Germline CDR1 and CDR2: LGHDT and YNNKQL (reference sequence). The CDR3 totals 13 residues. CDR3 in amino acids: CASSYTGLTEVFF. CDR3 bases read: TGTGCCAGCAGCTACACAGGTTTAACAGAAGTCTTC. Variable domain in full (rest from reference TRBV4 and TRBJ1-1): ETAVFQTPNYHVTQVGNEVSFNCKQTLGHDTMYWYKQDSKKLLKIMFSYNNKQLIVNETVPRRFSPQSSDKAHLNLRIKSVEPEDSAVYLCASSYTGLTEVFFGKGTRLTVV.